These 15 T cell receptor beta chains share one sample of origin, sequenced in a study of blood T cell repertoires in COVID-19. Only in-frame clones appear in the TCRdb table, and some are missing; sequencing was by immunoSEQ multiplex PCR. The data hold 240,000 or so clones, with roughly four fifths observed a single time. Specimen: peripheral blood. The receptor set was obtained from a woman aged 80 or over with COVID-19, enrolled during active disease.

This clone has just a few counts. The V call is TRBV6-2 or TRBV6-3, the J call TRBJ2-7, with 9 bases matching TRBD1. The germline V gene encodes CDR1 MNHEY and CDR2 SVGEGT. With V trimmed by 6 bases and J by 6 bases, 15 bases remained unmatched. The CDR3 runs 16 residues. The CDR3 DNA sequence: TGTGCCAGCAGCTTACTAGCACCGGGACAGGGAGGCGAGCAGTACTTC. Translating gives CASSLLAPGQGGEQYF.

The V call is TRBV6-5, the J call TRBJ1-1; TRBD1 might be the D (5 bases). CDR3 length: 15 amino acids. The V gene's germline CDR1 is MNHEY and CDR2 SVGAGI. The V and J ends lost 2 bases and 3 bases respectively, with 13 bases between them. The CDR3 DNA follows: TGTGCCAGCAGTTACAGACGGACAAGGGACACTGAAGCTTTCTTT. Translated: CASSYRRTRDTEAFF.

The CDR3 nucleotides read TGCGCCACCTACGACGGGCTAGCGGGATGGAAAAGGGGCCAAGAGACCCAGTACTTC. This gives the protein CATYDGLAGWKRGQETQYF. This chain connects TRBV10-2 to TRBJ2-5, with 9 bases that match TRBD2. The germline V gene has CDR1 WSHSY and CDR2 SAAADI. J lost 1 base, V lost 10 bases, and 22 bases had no gene match. The CDR3 spans 19 residues.

The rearrangement uses TRBV7-9 and TRBJ1-2; TRBD1 is a possible D gene (5 bases). V lost 4 bases and J 5 bases, leaving 17 bases between the germline ends. Germline V gene sequence: CDR1 SEHNR, CDR2 FQNEAQ (reference sequence). CDR3 length equals 15 residues. CDR3 in amino acids: CASSSPTVIRYGYTF. Here the CDR3 DNA reads TGTGCCAGCAGCTCACCGACAGTTATCCGGTATGGCTACACCTTC.

This clone was counted between two and nine times. The rearrangement uses TRBV2 and TRBJ1-2; D is uncertain. The V gene's germline CDR1 is SNHLY and CDR2 FYNNEI. V was pared by 5 bases and J by 0 bases, with 10 bases between. The CDR3 consists of 14 residues. The CDR3 region is CASSFLGPNYGYTF. The CDR3 coding sequence is TGTGCCAGCAGTTTCCTGGGCCCTAACTATGGCTACACCTTC. Full variable domain (missing parts from reference TRBV2 and TRBJ1-2): EPEVTQTPSHQVTQMGQEVILRCVPISNHLYFYWYRQILGQKVEFLVSFYNNEISEKSEIFDDQFSVERPDGSNFTLKIRSTKLEDSAMYFCASSFLGPNYGYTFGSGTRLTVV.

This clone was seen ten or more times. The chain combines TRBV6-1 with TRBJ2-1, with D uncertain. This CDR3 has 15 amino acids. The germline gives CDR1 MNHNS, CDR2 SASEGT. Trimming took off 0 bases at V and 6 bases at J, with 12 bases between the two ends. CDR3 protein: CASSEAPSSGNEQFF. The CDR3 nucleotides read TGTGCCAGCAGTGAAGCTCCCTCTTCCGGCAATGAGCAGTTCTTC.

The count of this clone is one. This chain joins TRBV7-3 and TRBJ2-7; D is unresolved. V dropped 2 bases and J dropped 1 base, with 21 bases sitting between them. This CDR3 is built from 18 residues. The germline V gene has CDR1 SGHTA and CDR2 FQGTGA. The CDR3 reads CASSLESAYSPYSYEQYF. Written as DNA, the CDR3 is TGTGCCAGCAGCTTAGAGTCGGCTTACAGCCCGTATTCCTACGAGCAGTACTTC.

The rearrangement joins TRBV3-1 (or the pseudogene TRBV3-2) to TRBJ2-3; possible D gene TRBD1, 6 bases. The CDR3 contains 13 residues. Trimming shortened V by 5 bases and J by 14 bases, and 20 bases separated the two germline ends. Germline V gives CDR1 LGHDT, CDR2 YNNKEL (reference sequence). This chain's CDR3 is CASSAIGPGDLYF. CDR3 DNA: TGTGCCAGCAGCGCCATAGGGCCAGGGGATCTGTATTTT.

The rearrangement uses TRBV18 and TRBJ2-2, with 9 bases that match TRBD2. Per germline, CDR1 KGHSH and CDR2 LQKENI. After removal of 3 bases from V and 7 bases from J, the junction contained 12 bases not matched to a gene. The CDR3 spans 17 residues. The DNA of the CDR3 is TGTGCCAGCTCACCTACTATCGCGGGAGGGCCGAACGGGGAGCTGTTTTTT. Translating it yields CASSPTIAGGPNGELFF.

The rearrangement links TRBV28 to TRBJ1-6; D unclear. Trimming stripped 3 bases from V and 7 bases from J, with 10 bases between. Germline assignment: CDR1 MDHEN and CDR2 SYDVKM. The CDR3 is 14 residues long. In nucleotides, the CDR3 is TGTGCCAGCAGTTTGGTCAGGCAGAATTCACCCCTCCACTTT. Its protein is CASSLVRQNSPLHF.

As concerns this clone: Other nucleotide sequences in the sample specify the same CDR3. The V call is TRBV29-1, the J call TRBJ2-7; D might be TRBD2 (5 bases). V was clipped by 6 bases and J by 1 base, with 7 bases between them. This CDR3 comprises 11 residues. CDR1 SQVTM and CDR2 ANQGSEA come from the germline V gene. CDR3 bases: TGCAGCGTCGGACTTTCCTACGAGCAGTACTTC. Its protein is CSVGLSYEQYF.

V gene TRBV27 combines with J gene TRBJ2-6; D ambiguous. The CDR3 covers 15 residues. Looked up from germline, CDR1 is MNHEY and CDR2 is SMNVEV (reference sequence). Trimming left V 8 bases short and J 2 bases short, with 13 bases between. CDR3 DNA sequence: TGTGCCAGCCGAACCTTGCGGACTGGGGCCAACGTCCTGACTTTC. It translates to CASRTLRTGANVLTF.

In nucleotides, the CDR3 is TGCAGCGTTAGTACAGGGGTGAGAGAAAAACTGTTTTTT. Translated, it gives CSVSTGVREKLFF. The chain couples TRBV29-1 to TRBJ1-4, with TRBD1 matching over 7 bases. V shed 5 bases, J shed 8 bases, and the junction held 8 bases outside the gene matches. Per the germline V gene, CDR1 is SQVTM and CDR2 is ANQGSEA. The CDR3 runs 13 residues.

This clone was seen only a few times. This chain uses TRBV5-4 with TRBJ2-3, with TRBD1 identical over 7 bases. This CDR3 region has 14 residues. Trimming removed 3 bases from V and 4 bases from J; junction bases left unmatched: 5. Germline V CDR1 and CDR2: SGHNT, YYREEE (reference sequence). The CDR3 spells CASSSGQFSDTQYF. CDR3 DNA sequence: TGTGCCAGCAGCTCGGGACAGTTTTCAGATACGCAGTATTTT.

The CDR3 is CAWTRGGHGTQYF. The CDR3 DNA reads as TGTGCCTGGACAAGGGGAGGGCATGGGACCCAGTACTTC. This chain connects TRBV30 to TRBJ2-5; 7 bases are shared with TRBD2. Losses at the gene ends were 4 bases for V and 7 bases for J; bases not matched to a gene: 9. The CDR3 runs 13 residues. The germline V gene encodes CDR1 GTSNPN and CDR2 SVGIG (reference sequence).